This T cell receptor beta chain was found in a study of long-term antiretroviral therapy in people with HIV. Study-wide results and limits: CDR3 length ranges were narrower in HIV repertoires than in controls. Patients on ART gained diversity, which nonetheless stayed below transplant donor controls.

Worth noting for this clone: Its antigen is not identified.

For each donor, at least one pre-ART and at least two post-ART PBMC samples were available. The samples comprised about 0.85-11 million cryopreserved PBMC ahead of DNA extraction. Germline-derived CDR1 and CDR2 are MGHRA and YSYEKL. With 4 bases removed from V and 7 bases from J, the gap between germline ends came to 14 bases. This CDR3 has 14 residues. The run of the v3.0 immunoSEQ assay was at survey level. Method: immunoSEQ multiplex PCR; TCRdb's copy keeps in-frame clones and lacks some. There are 30,000 to 40,000 clones in the sample; 65% to 75% occur only once, and roughly 3.5% lies in the top ten.

The sample here was unsorted PBMCs, taken 3 years after starting antiretroviral therapy. This TCR was recovered from a man aged 45 to 65 with HIV. V and J are TRBV4-1 and TRBJ2-1; D perhaps matches TRBD2 (7 bases). CDR3 sequence reads: CASSLGGAANEQFF. CDR3 nucleotides: TGCGCCAGCAGCCTTGGGGGGGCAGCAAATGAGCAGTTCTTC.